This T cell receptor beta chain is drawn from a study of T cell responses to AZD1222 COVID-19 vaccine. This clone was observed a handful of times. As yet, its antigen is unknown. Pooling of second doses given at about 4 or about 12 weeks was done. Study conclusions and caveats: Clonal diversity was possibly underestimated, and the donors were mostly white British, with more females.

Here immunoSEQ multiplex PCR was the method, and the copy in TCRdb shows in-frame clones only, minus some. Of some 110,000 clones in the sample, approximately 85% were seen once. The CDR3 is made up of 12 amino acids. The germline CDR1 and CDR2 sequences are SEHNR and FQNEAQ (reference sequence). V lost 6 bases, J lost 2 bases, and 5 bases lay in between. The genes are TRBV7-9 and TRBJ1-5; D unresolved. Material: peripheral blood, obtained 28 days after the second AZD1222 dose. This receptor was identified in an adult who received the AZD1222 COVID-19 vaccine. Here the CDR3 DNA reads TGTGCCAGCAGTCGGGGCAATCAGCCCCAGCATTTT. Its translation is CASSRGNQPQHF.